These 21 T cell receptor beta chains were all obtained from the same sample, sequenced in a study of cytomegalovirus exposure and HLA in healthy donors. A multiplex PCR was run with 60 Vbeta primers and 13 Jbeta primers. Sequencing used immunoSEQ multiplex PCR; TCRdb keeps in-frame clones, though not all of them. The table includes 110,000 to 150,000 clones, roughly 70% detected once. Source material: PBMCs. These receptors came from a woman aged 55-70 years in good health and CMV-seropositive.

The CDR3 reads CASRAWTRAEQYF. The CDR3 bases are TGTGCCAGCAGGGCCTGGACTAGGGCCGAGCAGTACTTC. The chain couples TRBV2 to TRBJ2-7; TRBD2 matches 7 bases. Germline V gene data show CDR1 as SNHLY and CDR2 as FYNNEI. This CDR3 is 13 amino acids long. J lost 6 bases, V lost 6 bases, and 8 bases had no gene match.

The chain recombines TRBV4-1 with TRBJ1-2; no reliable D call. Between the trimmed V and J ends, which lost 3 bases and 4 bases, there was a span of 9 bases. In germline, CDR1 is MGHRA, CDR2 YSYEKL. The CDR3 consists of 13 residues. CDR3 coding DNA: TGCGCCAGCAGCCAGAGAGGTGTCTATGGCTACACCTTC. It is translated as CASSQRGVYGYTF.

The chain carries TRBV29-1 and TRBJ1-2; D gene uncertain. V lost 4 bases, J lost 4 bases, and 7 bases lay in between. Per the germline V gene, CDR1 is SQVTM and CDR2 is ANQGSEA. The CDR3 covers 11 residues. CDR3 DNA sequence: TGCAGCGTTGGGAGCAGCTATGGCTACACCTTC. This encodes CSVGSSYGYTF.

V and J are TRBV19 and TRBJ1-5, with D possibly matching TRBD1 (6 bases). This CDR3 spans 15 amino acids. Trimming took 6 bases from V and 4 from J, leaving 16 bases between them. The germline gives CDR1 LNHDA, CDR2 SQIVND (reference sequence). CDR3 coding DNA: TGTGCCAGTAGCACAGGGTTGGGGTTAAATCAGCCCCAGCATTTT. Translated, it gives CASSTGLGLNQPQHF.

V and J are TRBV29-1 and TRBJ2-3; no firm D call. CDR3 length: 13 amino acids. Germline V gene sequence: CDR1 SQVTM, CDR2 ANQGSEA. V shed 3 bases and J shed 5 bases, with 12 bases lying between them. The CDR3 spells CSVELGTEDTQYF. The CDR3 DNA is TGCAGCGTTGAGTTGGGTACAGAAGATACGCAGTATTTT.

CDR3 sequence reads: CASSLRGNSNQPQHF. The CDR3 bases are TGTGCCAGCAGTTTGAGGGGGAATAGCAATCAGCCCCAGCATTTT. V usage is TRBV28 and J usage is TRBJ1-5; D possibly corresponds to TRBD1 (6 bases). V lost 3 bases to trimming and J lost 0 bases, with 9 bases between them. The CDR3 runs 15 residues. Looked up from germline, CDR1 is MDHEN and CDR2 is SYDVKM. Looking up the rest from reference TRBV28 and TRBJ1-5 gives the full variable domain: DVKVTQSSRYLVKRTGEKVFLECVQDMDHENMFWYRQDPGLGLRLIYFSYDVKMKEKGDIPEGYSVSREKKERFSLILESASTNQTSMYLCASSLRGNSNQPQHFGDGTRLSIL.

The genes are TRBV7-3 and TRBJ2-2; D not certain. V lost 5 bases and J 9 bases, leaving 10 bases between the germline ends. CDR1 and CDR2 from the germline V gene are SGHTA and FQGTGA. The CDR3 sequence is 12 residues long. The CDR3 spells CASSSNDRELFF. The CDR3 DNA is TGTGCCAGCAGCAGCAACGATAGGGAGCTGTTTTTT.

The gene calls are TRBV4-1 and TRBJ1-4; 8 nucleotides agree with TRBD1. The CDR3 runs 16 residues. With 1 base clipped from V and 5 bases from J, the junction kept 6 bases outside the gene matches. CDR1 and CDR2 (germline): MGHRA, YSYEKL. In nucleotides, the CDR3 is TGCGCCAGCAGCCAAGTGCGGGACAGGAGAAATGAAAAACTGTTTTTT. It translates to CASSQVRDRRNEKLFF.

V usage is TRBV5-4 and J usage is TRBJ2-2; 9 nucleotides align to TRBD2. V shed 4 bases and J 7 bases; nucleotides not matched to a gene: 11. The germline gives CDR1 SGHNT, CDR2 YYREEE (reference sequence). The CDR3 has 16 amino acids. This CDR3 is CASSRVREGLSGELFF. The CDR3 DNA reads TGTGCCAGCAGCCGAGTGCGGGAGGGCCTTAGCGGGGAGCTGTTTTTT.

The CDR3 protein is CASSLLVGKIGEQYF. CDR3 coding DNA: TGTGCCAGCAGCTTGCTAGTAGGGAAGATCGGGGAGCAGTACTTC. The chain carries TRBV5-4 and TRBJ2-5, with D possibly TRBD2 on 5 matching bases. The CDR3 consists of 15 residues. Trimming took off 1 base at V and 11 bases at J, with 21 bases between the two ends. Germline assignment: CDR1 SGHNT and CDR2 YYREEE (reference sequence). The full variable domain, completed using reference TRBV5-4 and TRBJ2-5, is ETGVTQSPTHLIKTRGQQVTLRCSSQSGHNTVSWYQQALGQGPQFIFQYYREEENGRGNFPPRFSGLQFPNYSSELNVNALELDDSALYLCASSLLVGKIGEQYFGPGTRLLVL.

The J gene is TRBJ2-4, the V gene TRBV4-2, with D perhaps TRBD2 (6 bases). Trimming removed 1 base from V and 7 bases from J, with 17 bases in between. The CDR3 is 16 amino acids. CDR1 is LGHNA, CDR2 YNFKEQ, per germline. The CDR3 sequence: CASSQVMGQGLNIQYF. In nucleotides, the CDR3 is TGTGCCAGCAGCCAAGTAATGGGGCAGGGACTTAACATTCAGTACTTC.

This chain joins TRBV6-1 and TRBJ1-5; TRBD1 matches at 7 bases. CDR1 and CDR2 from the germline V gene are MNHNS and SASEGT. The CDR3 consists of 15 residues. Unmatched junction bases numbered 7, after V lost 6 bases and J lost 2 bases. CDR3 nucleotide sequence: TGTGCCAGCAGCGTGACAGGGACGGGCAATCAGCCCCAGCATTTT. Translation: CASSVTGTGNQPQHF.

In nucleotides, the CDR3 is TGTGCCAGCAGCGTCGGACTCCAAGAGACCCAGTACTTC. Residues: CASSVGLQETQYF. The chain links TRBV9 to TRBJ2-5, with D possibly matching TRBD2 (5 bases). Trimming took off 2 bases at V and 1 base at J, with 6 bases between the two ends. The CDR3 contains 13 residues. Germline V gene sequence: CDR1 SGDLS, CDR2 YYNGEE.

This rearrangement joins TRBV6-5 to TRBJ2-1; D might be TRBD2 (5 bases). The CDR3 sequence is 13 residues long. V was trimmed by 8 bases and J by 6 bases, leaving 14 bases between them. Germline V gives CDR1 MNHEY, CDR2 SVGAGI. CDR3 coding DNA: TGTGCCAGCCGACTCCCGGGGAGCAATGAGCAGTTCTTC. Amino acid sequence: CASRLPGSNEQFF.

The chain is built from TRBV5-1 and TRBJ2-7, with a weak D call TRBD2 (5 bases). CDR1 is SGHRS and CDR2 is YFSETQ in the germline V gene. The CDR3 extends over 12 amino acids. V dropped 6 bases and J dropped 0 bases, with 7 bases sitting between them. The CDR3 DNA reads TGCGCCAGCACTCGGGACTCCTACGAGCAGTACTTC. Its translation is CASTRDSYEQYF.

This chain connects TRBV2 to TRBJ2-5; 8 bases align to TRBD2. The CDR3 spans 15 residues. Per the germline V gene, CDR1 is SNHLY and CDR2 is FYNNEI. The trim removed 3 bases at V and 5 bases at J, leaving 8 bases unmatched. CDR3 sequence (DNA): TGTGCCAGCAGTGATCGGAGCGGGAGATTGGAGACCCAGTACTTC. It translates to CASSDRSGRLETQYF.

The chain couples TRBV6-5 to TRBJ1-3; 8 nucleotides match TRBD1. The CDR3 is made up of 15 amino acids. V was pared by 6 bases and J by 0 bases, with 4 bases of the junction left unmatched. The germline gives CDR1 MNHEY, CDR2 SVGAGI. The CDR3 loop is CASSSQGVSGNTIYF. CDR3 coding DNA: TGTGCCAGCAGCTCACAGGGGGTCTCTGGAAACACCATATATTTT.

V gene TRBV7-9 combines with J gene TRBJ1-3; 8 bases agree with TRBD1. The CDR3 runs 15 residues. Germline lookup yields CDR1 SEHNR and CDR2 FQNEAQ (reference sequence). Trimming at V came to 5 bases and at J to 7 bases, leaving 10 bases not matched to a gene. Written as DNA, the CDR3 is TGTGCCAGCAGCCCGCATCGGCAGGGGGCGAACACCATATATTTT. The encoded protein is CASSPHRQGANTIYF.

This sequence joins TRBV5-1 and TRBJ2-3, with 8 positions matching TRBD2. The ends lost 4 bases at V and 0 bases at J; junction bases unmatched: 10. CDR1 SGHRS and CDR2 YFSETQ come from the germline V gene. The CDR3 runs to 17 residues. The CDR3 is CASSPTSGLTSTDTQYF. Here the CDR3 DNA reads TGCGCCAGCAGCCCCACTAGCGGACTTACTAGCACAGATACGCAGTATTTT.

The rearrangement links TRBV10-3 to TRBJ1-1; 10 nucleotides line up with TRBD1. The V gene's germline CDR1 is ENHRY and CDR2 SYGVKD. J was trimmed by 0 bases and V by 7 bases; bases with no gene match: 14. CDR3 size: 18 residues. The DNA of the CDR3 is TGTGCCATCAAACCGGGACAGGGGAAGGTGGGGATGAACACTGAAGCTTTCTTT. This encodes CAIKPGQGKVGMNTEAFF.

This chain links TRBV5-1 with TRBJ2-7; 9 bases line up with TRBD1. V gave up 7 bases and J gave up 3 bases; unmatched junction bases: 5. CDR3 length equals 13 residues. CDR1 and CDR2 from the germline V gene are SGHRS and YFSETQ. The CDR3 here is CASARTGDYEQYF. CDR3 coding DNA: TGCGCCAGCGCTCGGACAGGGGACTACGAGCAGTACTTC.